A selection of T cell receptor beta chains follows, all from one sample in a study of T-cell memory formation after mild COVID-19. TCRdb processed the 5' RACE reads anew with MiXCR; each CDR3 protein has one entry. The data show nearly 110,000 distinct CDR3 sequences, with approximately 15% seen just once and less than 45% held by the top ten. Sequenced material: PBMCs or a T cell subset sorted from them (not recorded which). The receptors originated from a man between 18 and 35 years old who had mild COVID-19 (a few samples of this study predate the infection). Cell type and time point are not known. CDR3s include the opening cysteine and the closing phenylalanine or tryptophan. D genes are given only for firm matches. Size is stated for part of the rows, as once, few or many counts, or as a class when the clone is expanded.

j_gene: TRBJ2-7; v_gene: TRBV5-4; d_gene: -; abundance: -; CDR3aa: CASSEWGDTYEQYF; CDR3nt: TGTGCCAGCAGCGAGTGGGGCGACACCTACGAGCAGTACTTC
j_gene: TRBJ2-3; v_gene: TRBV4-1; d_gene: TRBD1; abundance: -; CDR3aa: CASSHPTGYLTDTQYF; CDR3nt: TGCGCCAGCAGCCACCCGACAGGGTATCTAACAGATACGCAGTATTTT
j_gene: TRBJ1-2; v_gene: TRBV4-1; d_gene: -; abundance: many; CDR3aa: CASSRIGGADSNYGYTF; CDR3nt: TGCGCCAGCAGCCGGATCGGCGGGGCCGACTCTAACTATGGCTACACCTTC
j_gene: TRBJ2-1; v_gene: TRBV9; d_gene: -; abundance: -; CDR3aa: CASSDPVDNEQFF; CDR3nt: TGTGCCAGCAGCGACCCCGTGGACAATGAGCAGTTCTTC
j_gene: TRBJ1-5; v_gene: TRBV5-6; d_gene: -; abundance: few; CDR3aa: CASSVLSSNQPQHF; CDR3nt: TGTGCCAGCAGCGTTCTCAGTAGCAATCAGCCCCAGCATTTT
j_gene: TRBJ2-5; v_gene: TRBV6-5; d_gene: TRBD2; abundance: -; CDR3aa: CASSYGAGGPMETQYF; CDR3nt: TGTGCCAGCAGTTACGGGGCGGGGGGGCCAATGGAGACCCAGTACTTC
j_gene: TRBJ2-5; v_gene: TRBV4-1; d_gene: TRBD2; abundance: -; CDR3aa: CASSQEHGGLAEQETQYF; CDR3nt: TGCGCCAGCAGCCAAGAACACGGGGGACTAGCGGAACAAGAGACCCAGTACTTC
j_gene: TRBJ2-5; v_gene: TRBV12-3/TRBV12-4; d_gene: -; abundance: -; CDR3aa: CASSPGLQRIQYF; CDR3nt: TGTGCCAGCAGCCCCGGGCTCCAGCGGATCCAGTACTTC
j_gene: TRBJ2-5; v_gene: TRBV5-1; d_gene: -; abundance: -; CDR3aa: CASRRTGYQETQYF; CDR3nt: TGCGCCAGCAGGAGAACGGGGTACCAAGAGACCCAGTACTTC
j_gene: TRBJ1-4; v_gene: TRBV5-1; d_gene: -; abundance: -; CDR3aa: CASSLEQGPTNEKLFF; CDR3nt: TGCGCCAGCAGCTTGGAGCAGGGCCCAACTAATGAAAAACTGTTTTTT
j_gene: TRBJ2-2; v_gene: TRBV4-2; d_gene: -; abundance: many; CDR3aa: CASSHGQSTGELFF; CDR3nt: TGTGCCAGCAGCCATGGACAGTCCACCGGGGAGCTGTTTTTT
j_gene: TRBJ2-3; v_gene: TRBV28; d_gene: -; abundance: -; CDR3aa: CASSFPGAGTDTQYF; CDR3nt: TGTGCCAGCAGTTTCCCGGGAGCGGGCACAGATACGCAGTATTTT
j_gene: TRBJ2-2; v_gene: TRBV4-1; d_gene: -; abundance: few; CDR3aa: CASGSGELFF; CDR3nt: TGCGCCAGCGGATCCGGGGAGCTGTTTTTT
j_gene: TRBJ1-2; v_gene: TRBV6-5; d_gene: -; abundance: few; CDR3aa: CASSYTRGGPPYGYTF; CDR3nt: TGTGCCAGCAGTTACACACGCGGCGGTCCCCCTTATGGCTACACCTTC
j_gene: TRBJ2-3; v_gene: TRBV6-5; d_gene: -; abundance: -; CDR3aa: CASSYSQYTDTQYF; CDR3nt: TGTGCCAGCAGTTACTCTCAGTACACAGATACGCAGTATTTT
j_gene: TRBJ2-1; v_gene: TRBV12-3/TRBV12-4; d_gene: -; abundance: many; CDR3aa: CASSSGTYYNEQFF; CDR3nt: TGTGCCAGCAGTTCGGGGACTTACTACAATGAGCAGTTCTTC
j_gene: TRBJ2-7; v_gene: TRBV4-1; d_gene: TRBD2; abundance: -; CDR3aa: CASSQDRNAGGLSYEQYF; CDR3nt: TGCGCCAGCAGCCAAGATAGGAACGCCGGGGGGTTATCCTACGAGCAGTACTTC
j_gene: TRBJ2-1; v_gene: TRBV10-3; d_gene: -; abundance: -; CDR3aa: CAIMGDEQFF; CDR3nt: TGTGCCATCATGGGTGATGAGCAGTTCTTC
j_gene: TRBJ2-1; v_gene: TRBV6-4; d_gene: TRBD1; abundance: many; CDR3aa: CASSDGPGTGGEKDEQFF; CDR3nt: TGTGCCAGCAGTGACGGCCCCGGGACAGGGGGCGAAAAGGATGAGCAGTTCTTC
j_gene: TRBJ2-1; v_gene: TRBV5-1; d_gene: TRBD2; abundance: many; CDR3aa: CASSLAGDNEQFF; CDR3nt: TGCGCCAGCAGTCTAGCGGGGGATAATGAGCAGTTCTTC
j_gene: TRBJ2-3; v_gene: TRBV7-2; d_gene: -; abundance: many; CDR3aa: CASGHTDTQYF; CDR3nt: TGTGCCAGCGGCCATACAGATACGCAGTATTTT
j_gene: TRBJ2-3; v_gene: TRBV4-1; d_gene: -; abundance: many; CDR3aa: CASSQDGGRAADTQYF; CDR3nt: TGCGCCAGCAGCCAAGATGGAGGCAGGGCCGCAGATACGCAGTATTTT
j_gene: TRBJ2-7; v_gene: TRBV20-1; d_gene: -; abundance: many; CDR3aa: CSARDAPGPVEQYF; CDR3nt: TGCAGTGCTAGAGATGCTCCAGGGCCAGTCGAGCAGTACTTC
j_gene: TRBJ1-2; v_gene: TRBV12-3/TRBV12-4; d_gene: -; abundance: -; CDR3aa: CASSLLGNYGYTF; CDR3nt: TGTGCCAGCAGTTTATTGGGGAACTATGGCTACACCTTC
j_gene: TRBJ2-7; v_gene: TRBV13; d_gene: -; abundance: many; CDR3aa: CASSSNHRETYEQYF; CDR3nt: TGTGCCAGCAGCTCAAACCACAGGGAAACCTACGAGCAGTACTTC